The next 10 T cell receptor beta chains were all read from a single sample in a study of blood T cell repertoires in COVID-19. TCRdb's table, derived via immunoSEQ multiplex PCR, lists solely in-frame clones and lacks some. The sample holds about 120,000 clones, 55% to 75% seen once. The sequenced sample consisted of peripheral blood. The receptor set was obtained from a human donor with acute or convalescent COVID-19. The donor label of this sample is uncertain.

The count of this clone is one. This chain uses TRBV29-1 with TRBJ2-2; 9 nucleotides line up with TRBD2. The germline V gene has CDR1 SQVTM and CDR2 ANQGSEA. Trimming removed 6 bases from V and 1 base from J; junction bases left unmatched: 12. This CDR3 is built from 17 residues. The CDR3 reads CSVRDERGVLNTGELFF. The CDR3 DNA follows: TGCAGCGTCAGGGATGAGCGGGGGGTTTTGAACACCGGGGAGCTGTTTTTT.

This clone was found a few times. CDR3 residues: CATSRELYRDSNSPLHF. CDR3 nucleotide sequence: TGTGCCACCAGCAGAGAACTATACCGGGACAGTAATTCACCCCTCCACTTT. The chain carries TRBV15 and TRBJ1-6; 7 bases align to TRBD1. With V trimmed by 0 bases and J by 6 bases, 8 bases remained unmatched. Per germline, CDR1 LNHNV and CDR2 YYDKDF (reference sequence). The CDR3 has 17 amino acids.

The chain is built from TRBV19 and TRBJ1-2; TRBD1 aligns across 10 bases. The trim removed 5 bases at V and 4 bases at J, leaving 7 bases unmatched. CDR3 size: 15 residues. The V gene's germline CDR1 is LNHDA and CDR2 SQIVND (reference sequence). DNA for the CDR3: TGTGCCAGTAGTTGGGACAGGGGAAAGGCCTATGGCTACACCTTC. Its protein is CASSWDRGKAYGYTF.

The chain recombines TRBV5-4 with TRBJ2-1, with 8 bases that match TRBD2. The germline CDR1 and CDR2 sequences are SGHNT and YYREEE (reference sequence). This CDR3 contains 15 residues. V lost 2 bases and J lost 4; bases outside the gene matches: 5. The CDR3 is CASSFGGGSYNEQFF. CDR3 nucleotide sequence: TGTGCCAGCAGCTTCGGCGGGGGGAGTTACAATGAGCAGTTCTTC.

This clone came up a few times. The V call is TRBV28, the J call TRBJ1-2; maybe TRBD1 (5 bases). Trimming removed 4 bases at V and 5 bases at J, with 11 bases between. This CDR3 comprises 13 residues. CDR1 is MDHEN, CDR2 SYDVKM, per germline. For the CDR3, the DNA is TGTGCCAGCAGTTCCGCCGACAGATATGGCTACACCTTC. Its protein product is CASSSADRYGYTF.

Details on this clone: Other DNA sequences in the sample encode the same CDR3. The chain combines TRBV2 with TRBJ2-2; weak D call: TRBD1 (6 bases). The CDR3 contains 14 residues. The germline V gene encodes CDR1 SNHLY and CDR2 FYNNEI. Deletions cut 5 bases from V and 3 bases from J, with 10 bases between. The CDR3 reads CASSRRTDTGELFF. CDR3 nucleotides: TGTGCCAGCAGTAGGAGGACAGACACCGGGGAGCTGTTTTTT.

The chain is built from TRBV19 and TRBJ2-1; no reliable D call. Trimming took 6 bases from V and 0 from J, leaving 9 bases between them. This CDR3 has 14 residues. Germline CDR1 and CDR2: LNHDA and SQIVND (reference sequence). CDR3 in amino acids: CASSSLSSYNEQFF. The DNA for the CDR3 is TGTGCCAGTAGCTCCCTAAGCTCCTACAATGAGCAGTTCTTC.

The J gene is TRBJ1-1, the V gene TRBV6-5; the match to TRBD1 covers 7 bases. J was trimmed by 1 base and V by 6 bases; bases with no gene match: 5. The CDR3 has 14 residues. Germline V gene lookup returns CDR1 MNHEY and CDR2 SVGAGI. CDR3 residues: CASRSSGGNTEAFF. The CDR3 DNA is TGTGCCAGCAGAAGTTCAGGGGGGAACACTGAAGCTTTCTTT.

The sample holds many counts of this clone. This chain uses TRBV11-2 with TRBJ1-2; a possible D gene is TRBD1 (6 bases). The CDR3 is 14 residues long. V lost 0 bases and J 4 bases, leaving 9 bases between the germline ends. The germline CDR1 and CDR2 sequences are SGHAT and FQNNGV. Here the CDR3 reads CASSLDGGGYGYTF. The CDR3 coding sequence is TGTGCCAGCAGCTTAGATGGGGGCGGCTATGGCTACACCTTC.

As to this clone: It differs at one base from a far larger clone, so likely a read error. J is TRBJ1-1 and V is TRBV7-6, with D tentatively TRBD1 (5 bases). The CDR3 is made up of 13 amino acids. Germline V CDR1 and CDR2: SGHVS, FNYEAQ. Trimming pared 5 bases from V and 1 base from J, leaving 8 bases between. Written as DNA, the CDR3 is TGTGCCAGCAGCGAACAGGAGAACACTGAAGCTTTCTTT. Amino acids: CASSEQENTEAFF.